The clone carrying this T cell receptor beta chain has just a few counts. Its antigen is not identified. The CDR3 loop spans 16 amino acids. Germline-derived CDR1 and CDR2 are LNHDA and SQIVND (reference sequence). The junction had 7 bases not matched to a gene; V was cut back by 5 bases and J by 0 bases. This entry comes from a study of shared clonotypes between healthy human individuals. General study findings and limits: Only blood samples were collected, and tissue repertoires likely differ.

For every subset, genomic DNA was evenly distributed across several immunoSEQ plates. The table came from immunoSEQ multiplex PCR; TCRdb's copy has only in-frame clones and leaves some out. Here the sample spans hundreds of thousands of clones, roughly 83% being singletons. Sequencing used PBMCs. The chain couples TRBV19 to TRBJ1-5; the match to TRBD1 covers 7 bases. The receptor's source is a woman aged 40 to 50 in good health. Some clones in this sample may be carry-over from other donors' samples. The CDR3 loop is CASSWGTAHSNQPQHF. The CDR3 bases are TGTGCCAGTAGTTGGGGGACAGCACATAGCAATCAGCCCCAGCATTTT.